This T cell receptor beta chain was retrieved from a study of T cell responses to AZD1222 COVID-19 vaccine. Study-level findings and limits: With two AZD1222 doses given, Spike-specific TCR breadth and depth both rose. Targets within unmutated variant regions were reportedly found for nearly half of spike-specific TCRs. Donors were largely white British and mainly female; clonal diversity was possibly underestimated.

This CDR3 spans 12 amino acids. Germline-derived CDR1 and CDR2 are SNHLY and FYNNEI. V dropped 11 bases and J dropped 7; count of bases not matched to a gene: 5. Measured with immunoSEQ multiplex PCR; TCRdb has only the in-frame clones, and not every one. The sample gives about 100,000 clones, 80% to 90% of which show up once; roughly 2.7% is in the top ten. Pooled in the analysis were second doses at about 4 or about 12 weeks. This clone has a handful of counts. Its target is not known. The V and J genes are TRBV2 and TRBJ1-4; TRBD1 aligns across 9 bases. The sequence was collected from an adult who received the AZD1222 COVID-19 vaccine. Sequenced here: peripheral blood, sampled 28 days after the second AZD1222 dose. The CDR3: CASQGAGEKLFF. The CDR3 region has the DNA TGTGCCTCACAGGGGGCGGGTGAAAAACTGTTTTTT.